Following are 8 T cell receptor beta chains from one sample sequenced in a study of shared clonotypes between healthy human individuals. Data came from immunoSEQ multiplex PCR; TCRdb stores just in-frame clones and leaves some out. This table has more than 400,000 clones, over 70% appearing once. The sequenced material came from PBMCs. Receptor source: a woman between 40 and 55 years old in good health. Some clones in this sample may be carry-over from other donors' samples.

This clone appeared many times. The same CDR3 is also encoded by other DNA sequences in this sample. The chain combines TRBV11-3 with TRBJ2-5; D is possibly TRBD1 (7 bases). CDR3 length: 13 residues. CDR1 is SGHNT and CDR2 is YENEEA in the germline V gene. V lost 5 bases and J lost 5, with 12 bases in between. The CDR3, as DNA: TGTGCCAGCAGCCGACAGGGAGGCGAGACCCAGTACTTC. Encoded protein: CASSRQGGETQYF. Using reference TRBV11-3 and TRBJ2-5 for the parts outside the CDR3, the full variable domain is EAGVVQSPRYKIIEKKQPVAFWCNPISGHNTLYWYLQNLGQGPELLIRYENEEAVDDSQLPKDRFSAERLKGVDSTLKIQPAELGDSAVYLCASSRQGGETQYFGPGTRLLVL.

V and J are TRBV28 and TRBJ2-7; no definite D call. This CDR3 contains 13 residues. The V end was cut by 10 bases, the J end by 4 bases, with 17 bases between. Germline V CDR1 and CDR2: MDHEN, SYDVKM. The CDR3: CATNIGASYEQYF. CDR3 DNA sequence: TGTGCCACCAACATCGGAGCTTCGTACGAGCAGTACTTC.

Of note for this clone: The sample contains more than one DNA sequence encoding this CDR3. This sequence joins TRBV5-5 and TRBJ1-1; D ambiguous. V was pared by 4 bases and J by 1 base, with 8 bases between. Germline V CDR1 and CDR2: SGHKS, YYEKEE (reference sequence). This CDR3 comprises 13 residues. The CDR3 loop is CASSQTANTEAFF. CDR3 DNA sequence: TGTGCCAGCAGCCAGACGGCGAACACTGAAGCTTTCTTT.

V is TRBV30 and J is TRBJ2-5; 13 positions agree with TRBD2. Trimming at V came to 8 bases and at J to 9 bases, leaving 3 bases not matched to a gene. This CDR3 spans 11 amino acids. Germline V gives CDR1 GTSNPN, CDR2 SVGIG (reference sequence). The DNA for the CDR3 is TGTGCCCAAACTAGCGGGAGGGCCCAGTACTTC. This translates into CAQTSGRAQYF.

Of note for this clone: With a far larger clone one base away, a read error is the likely cause. In the same sample, other DNA sequences code for this CDR3. DNA for the CDR3: TGTGCCAGCTCACCAACGGCGAACGCTGAGGCTTTCTTT. Translated, it gives CASSPTANAEAFF. The chain employs TRBV18 and TRBJ1-1, with unresolved D. The CDR3 spans 13 residues. Germline loops: CDR1 KGHSH, CDR2 LQKENI.

This sequence joins TRBV14 and TRBJ1-1; a weak D match, TRBD1 (6 bases). The CDR3 spans 12 residues. Germline V gene sequence: CDR1 SGHDN, CDR2 FVKESK. The V and J ends lost 6 bases and 10 bases respectively, with 15 bases between them. The CDR3 spells CASRRAGARAFF. The CDR3 region has the DNA TGTGCCAGCAGGAGGGCAGGGGCGAGAGCTTTCTTT.

This CDR3 is CASSLGDLISGNTIYF. In nucleotides, the CDR3 is TGTGCCAGCAGCTTGGGGGACTTAATCTCTGGAAACACCATATATTTT. The rearrangement uses TRBV7-9 and TRBJ1-3; possibly TRBD1 for D (5 bases). The CDR3 extends over 16 amino acids. V dropped 3 bases and J dropped 0 bases, with 12 bases sitting between them. CDR1 is SEHNR and CDR2 is FQNEAQ in the germline V gene (reference sequence).

This clone is a singleton in its sample. Only one base separates this from a far larger clonotype, so it likely reflects a read error. The conserved phenylalanine or tryptophan is not found at the CDR3 terminus, so this likely reflects a read error. This sequence joins TRBV29-1 and TRBJ1-1; TRBD1 is a possible D gene (5 bases). The V and J ends lost 3 bases and 1 base respectively, with 12 bases between them. The CDR3 totals 14 residues. Germline CDR1 and CDR2: SQVTM and ANQGSEA. CDR3 protein: CSVERGSSNTEAFS. DNA for the CDR3: TGCAGCGTTGAGAGGGGCAGCTCGAACACTGAAGCTTTCTCT.